A single sample is the source of the 5 T cell receptor beta chains below, sequenced in a study of vaccination and CD4 T cells after COVID-19. No antigen has been identified for these receptors. The Oncomine TCR Beta short-read assay was applied to DNA of cultured CD4+ T cells. TCRdb redid the calling of the PCR reads with MiXCR, one entry per CDR3 protein. Of some 13,000 distinct CDR3 sequences in the sample, 30% to 35% are singletons; the top ten hold roughly an eighth. The treatment: roughly ten-day PBMC culture with coronavirus spike peptide pools or control peptides (ViraFEST assay). Sequenced material: CD4+ T cells from blood, cultured in vitro. The receptors were gathered from a human donor who had recovered from COVID-19.

This clonotype is classed as medium-sized. The chain links TRBV6-2 or TRBV6-3 to TRBJ1-5; D unresolved. The CDR3 is 14 amino acids. V was cut by 7 bases and J by 6 bases, with 16 bases left in between. Germline assignment: CDR1 MNHEY and CDR2 SVGEGT. The CDR3 coding sequence is TGTGCCAGCAAAGTCGGCCAGGAGGGTCAGCCCCAGCATTTT. Translation gives CASKVGQEGQPQHF.

This rearrangement joins TRBV19 to TRBJ2-3; TRBD2 matches at 8 bases. CDR3 length: 16 amino acids. Germline-derived CDR1 and CDR2 are LNHDA and SQIVND (reference sequence). The V and J ends lost 4 bases and 5 bases, in that order; junction bases with no gene match: 11. The CDR3 region has the DNA TGTGCCAGTAGTAATCCGGGAGGGCCCATGGAAGATACGCAGTATTTT. Amino acids: CASSNPGGPMEDTQYF.

The V and J genes are TRBV6-1 and TRBJ2-7, with TRBD1 identical over 8 bases. CDR1 MNHNS and CDR2 SASEGT come from the germline V gene. CDR3 length: 14 amino acids. V trimming: 5 bases; J trimming: 3 bases; junction bases outside the gene matches: 6. CDR3 sequence: CASSTGTGGYEQYF. DNA for the CDR3: TGTGCCAGCAGTACCGGGACAGGAGGCTACGAGCAGTACTTC.

This clonotype appeared a few times. The genes are TRBV20-1 and TRBJ2-3, with 16 positions matching TRBD2. Germline lookup yields CDR1 DFQATT and CDR2 SNEGSKA (reference sequence). The CDR3 totals 19 residues. The V and J ends lost 4 bases and 1 base, in that order; junction bases with no gene match: 11. CDR3 DNA sequence: TGCAGTGCTAAACCTCTCGGGACTAGCGGGAGGGTCCGCACAGATACGCAGTATTTT. Translation: CSAKPLGTSGRVRTDTQYF.

The chain has TRBV2 and TRBJ2-1; TRBD2 matches 14 bases. Germline lookup yields CDR1 SNHLY and CDR2 FYNNEI. The CDR3 loop spans 16 amino acids. The V segment lost 1 base and the J segment 7 bases; nucleotides outside the gene matches: 3. Here the CDR3 DNA reads TGTGCCAGCAGTGAAGGGGGACTAGCGGGAGCTAATGAGCAGTTCTTC. Its translation is CASSEGGLAGANEQFF.